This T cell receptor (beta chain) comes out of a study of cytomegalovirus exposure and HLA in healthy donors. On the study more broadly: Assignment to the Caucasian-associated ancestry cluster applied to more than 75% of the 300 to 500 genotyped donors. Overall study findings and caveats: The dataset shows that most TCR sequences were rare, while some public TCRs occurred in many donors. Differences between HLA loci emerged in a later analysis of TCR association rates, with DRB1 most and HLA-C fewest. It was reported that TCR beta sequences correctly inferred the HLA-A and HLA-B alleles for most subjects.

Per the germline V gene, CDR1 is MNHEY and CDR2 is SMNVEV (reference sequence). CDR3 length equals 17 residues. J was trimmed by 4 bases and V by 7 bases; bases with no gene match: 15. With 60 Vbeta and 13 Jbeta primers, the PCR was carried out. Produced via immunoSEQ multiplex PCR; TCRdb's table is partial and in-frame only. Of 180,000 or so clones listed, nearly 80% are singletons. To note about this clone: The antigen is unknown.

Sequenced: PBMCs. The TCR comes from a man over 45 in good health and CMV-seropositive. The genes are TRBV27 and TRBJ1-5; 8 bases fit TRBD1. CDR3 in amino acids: CASTSNHGQGRNQPQHF. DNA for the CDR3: TGTGCCAGCACTTCTAATCACGGACAGGGCCGAAATCAGCCCCAGCATTTT.